This TCR beta chain was retrieved from a study of T cell clonotyping in hematopoietic cell transplantation. In the study overall: Recipients' pretransplant samples followed cytoreduction.

Using immunoSEQ multiplex PCR, the repertoire was profiled, and TCRdb retains in-frame clones only, with some absent. This sample has about 80,000 clones, with 90% to 97% found just once. Described time point: recipient sample about 28 days before transplant, after cytoreduction. The origin of this receptor is a woman aged 50 to 60 with acute myeloid leukemia. Some clones in this sample may be carry-over from other donors' samples. The input for sequencing was peripheral blood mononuclear cells, taken before stem cell transplant.

The chain's CDR3 is CASKSPYASTDTQYF. CDR3 nucleotide sequence: TGTGCCAGCAAAAGTCCATACGCTAGCACAGATACGCAGTATTTT. This chain connects TRBV7-9 to TRBJ2-3; no clear D. The V and J ends lost 7 bases and 0 bases respectively, with 14 bases between them. CDR1 and CDR2 (germline): SEHNR, FQNEAQ (reference sequence). This CDR3 has 15 residues. The whole variable domain, filled in from reference TRBV7-9 and TRBJ2-3, reads DTGVSQNPRHKITKRGQNVTFRCDPISEHNRLYWYRQTLGQGPEFLTYFQNEAQLEKSRLLSDRFSAERPKGSFSTLEIQRTEQGDSAMYLCASKSPYASTDTQYFGPGTRLTVL.